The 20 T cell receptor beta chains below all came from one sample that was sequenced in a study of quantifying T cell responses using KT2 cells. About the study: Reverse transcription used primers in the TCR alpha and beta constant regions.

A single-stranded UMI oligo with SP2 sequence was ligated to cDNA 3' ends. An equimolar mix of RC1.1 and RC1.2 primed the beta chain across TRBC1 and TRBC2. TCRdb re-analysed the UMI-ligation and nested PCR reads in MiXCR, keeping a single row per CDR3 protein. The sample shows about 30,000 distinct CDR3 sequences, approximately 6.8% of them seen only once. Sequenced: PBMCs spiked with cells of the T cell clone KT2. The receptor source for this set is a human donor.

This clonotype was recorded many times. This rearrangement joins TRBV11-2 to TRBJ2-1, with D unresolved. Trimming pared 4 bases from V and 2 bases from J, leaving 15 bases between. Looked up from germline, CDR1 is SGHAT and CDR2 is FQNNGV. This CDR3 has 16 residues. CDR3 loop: CASSSAVLTPYNEQFF. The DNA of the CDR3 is TGTGCCAGCAGCTCGGCAGTCCTAACCCCCTACAATGAGCAGTTCTTC.

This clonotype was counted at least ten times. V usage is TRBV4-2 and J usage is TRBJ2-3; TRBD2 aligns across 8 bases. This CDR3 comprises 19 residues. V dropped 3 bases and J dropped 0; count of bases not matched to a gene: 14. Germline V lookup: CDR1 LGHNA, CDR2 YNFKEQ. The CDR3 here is CASSHTARGGSLSTDTQYF. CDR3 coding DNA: TGTGCCAGCAGCCATACCGCTCGCGGGGGGTCCCTAAGCACAGATACGCAGTATTTT.

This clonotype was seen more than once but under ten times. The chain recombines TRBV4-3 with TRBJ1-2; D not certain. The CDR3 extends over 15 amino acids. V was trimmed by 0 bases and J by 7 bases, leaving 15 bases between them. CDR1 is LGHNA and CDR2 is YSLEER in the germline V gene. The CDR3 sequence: CASSQEGRDLVGYTF. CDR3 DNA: TGCGCCAGCAGCCAAGAAGGAAGAGACCTGGTTGGCTACACCTTC.

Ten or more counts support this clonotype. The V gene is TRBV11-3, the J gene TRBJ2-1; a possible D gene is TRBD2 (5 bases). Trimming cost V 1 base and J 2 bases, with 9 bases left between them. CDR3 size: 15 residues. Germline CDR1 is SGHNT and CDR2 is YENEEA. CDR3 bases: TGTGCCAGCAGCTTAGGTCTAGCCGCCTACAATGAGCAGTTCTTC. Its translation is CASSLGLAAYNEQFF.

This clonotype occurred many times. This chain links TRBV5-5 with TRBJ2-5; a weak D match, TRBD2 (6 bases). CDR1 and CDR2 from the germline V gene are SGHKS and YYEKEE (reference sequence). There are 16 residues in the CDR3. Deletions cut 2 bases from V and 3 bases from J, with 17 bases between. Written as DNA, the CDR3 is TGTGCCAGCAGCTTCTCGAGGGAGACTAGGGAAGAGACCCAGTACTTC. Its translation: CASSFSRETREETQYF.

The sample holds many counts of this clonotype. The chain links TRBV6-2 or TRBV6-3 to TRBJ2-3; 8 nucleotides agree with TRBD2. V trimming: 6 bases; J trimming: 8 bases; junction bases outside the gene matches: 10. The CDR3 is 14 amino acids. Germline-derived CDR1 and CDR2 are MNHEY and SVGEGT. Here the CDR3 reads CASSRREARGTQYF. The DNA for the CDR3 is TGTGCCAGCAGCAGGCGGGAGGCGAGAGGTACGCAGTATTTT.

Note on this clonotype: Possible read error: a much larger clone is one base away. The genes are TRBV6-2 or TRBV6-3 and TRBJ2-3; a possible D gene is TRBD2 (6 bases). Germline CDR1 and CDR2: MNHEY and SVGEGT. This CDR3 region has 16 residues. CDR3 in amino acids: CASSTIGRLSTDMQYF. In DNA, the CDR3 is TGTGCCAGCAGCACCATAGGGAGGCTCAGCACAGATATGCAGTATTTT.

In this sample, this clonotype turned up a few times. Written as DNA, the CDR3 is TGTGCCAGCAGTTACCCCCGGCAGGGGGAATTTGAAGAGACCCAGTACTTC. As protein: CASSYPRQGEFEETQYF. The chain recombines TRBV6-6 with TRBJ2-5, with 7 bases lining up with TRBD1. Germline lookup yields CDR1 MNHNY and CDR2 SVGAGI (reference sequence). This CDR3 region has 17 residues. With V trimmed by 2 bases and J by 3 bases, 12 bases remained unmatched.

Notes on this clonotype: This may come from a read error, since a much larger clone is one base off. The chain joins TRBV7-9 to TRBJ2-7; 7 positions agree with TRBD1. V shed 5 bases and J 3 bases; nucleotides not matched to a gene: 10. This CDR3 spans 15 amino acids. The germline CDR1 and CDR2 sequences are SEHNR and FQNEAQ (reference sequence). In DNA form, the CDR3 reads TGTGCCAGCAGCATACCCGGACAGGTTTTCTACGAGCAGTACTTC. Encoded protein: CASSIPGQVFYEQYF. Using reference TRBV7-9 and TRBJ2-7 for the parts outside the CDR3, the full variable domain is DTGVSQNPRHKITKRGQNVTFRCDPISEHNRLYWYRQTLGQGPEFLTYFQNEAQLEKSRLLSDRFSAERPKGSFSTLEIQRTEQGDSAMYLCASSIPGQVFYEQYFGPGTRLTVT.

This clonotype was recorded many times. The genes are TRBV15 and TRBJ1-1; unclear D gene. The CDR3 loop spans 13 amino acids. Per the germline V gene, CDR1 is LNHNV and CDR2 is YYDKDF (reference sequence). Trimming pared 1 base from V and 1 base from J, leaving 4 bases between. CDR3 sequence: CATSRVANTEAFF. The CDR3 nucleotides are TGTGCCACCAGCAGAGTCGCGAACACTGAAGCTTTCTTT.

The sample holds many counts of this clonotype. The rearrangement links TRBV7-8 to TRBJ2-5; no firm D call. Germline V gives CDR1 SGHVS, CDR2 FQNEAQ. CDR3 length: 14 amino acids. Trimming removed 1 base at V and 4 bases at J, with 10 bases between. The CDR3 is CASSLDGHGETQYF. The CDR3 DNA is TGTGCCAGCAGCTTAGACGGGCATGGAGAGACCCAGTACTTC. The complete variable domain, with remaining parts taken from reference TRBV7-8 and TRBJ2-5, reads GAGVSQSPRYKVAKRGQDVALRCDPISGHVSLFWYQQALGQGPEFLTYFQNEAQLDKSGLPSDRFFAERPEGSVSTLKIQRTQQEDSAVYLCASSLDGHGETQYFGPGTRLLVL.

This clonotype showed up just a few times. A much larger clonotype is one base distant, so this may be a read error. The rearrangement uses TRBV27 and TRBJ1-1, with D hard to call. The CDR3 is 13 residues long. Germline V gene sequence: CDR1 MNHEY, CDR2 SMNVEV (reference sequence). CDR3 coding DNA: TGTGCCAGCAGAAGAACCCGGAACTCTGAAGCTTTCTTT. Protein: CASRRTRNSEAFF.

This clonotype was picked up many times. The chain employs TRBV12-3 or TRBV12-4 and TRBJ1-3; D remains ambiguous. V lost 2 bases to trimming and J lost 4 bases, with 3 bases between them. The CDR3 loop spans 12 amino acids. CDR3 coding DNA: TGTGCCAGCAGTTTACAAGGAAACACCATATATTTT. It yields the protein CASSLQGNTIYF.

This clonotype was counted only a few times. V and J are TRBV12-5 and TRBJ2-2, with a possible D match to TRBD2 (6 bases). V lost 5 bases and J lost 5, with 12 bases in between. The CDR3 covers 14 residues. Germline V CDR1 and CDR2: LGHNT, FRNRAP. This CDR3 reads CASGPHGGTGELFF. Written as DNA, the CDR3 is TGTGCTAGTGGTCCCCACGGGGGAACCGGGGAGCTGTTTTTT.

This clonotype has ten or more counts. The chain's CDR3 is CSARDQSIYSNQPQHF. CDR3 nucleotide sequence: TGCAGTGCTAGAGATCAGTCAATCTATAGCAATCAGCCCCAGCATTTT. The J gene is TRBJ1-5, the V gene TRBV20-1; D is unresolved. The CDR3 extends over 16 amino acids. Germline CDR1 is DFQATT and CDR2 is SNEGSKA (reference sequence). Trimming shortened V by 0 bases and J by 0 bases, and 12 bases separated the two germline ends.

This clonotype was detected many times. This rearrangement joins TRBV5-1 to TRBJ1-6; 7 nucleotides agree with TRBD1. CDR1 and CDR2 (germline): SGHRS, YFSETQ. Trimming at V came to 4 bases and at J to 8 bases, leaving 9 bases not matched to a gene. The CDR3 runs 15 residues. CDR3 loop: CASSKQGVPDSPLHF. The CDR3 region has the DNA TGCGCCAGCAGCAAGCAGGGGGTCCCTGATTCACCCCTCCACTTT.

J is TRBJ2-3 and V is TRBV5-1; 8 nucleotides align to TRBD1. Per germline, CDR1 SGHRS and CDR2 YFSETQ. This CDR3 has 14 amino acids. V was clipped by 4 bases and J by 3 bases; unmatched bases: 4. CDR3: CASSPGGLTDTQYF. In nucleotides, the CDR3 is TGCGCCAGCAGCCCAGGGGGCCTTACAGATACGCAGTATTTT.

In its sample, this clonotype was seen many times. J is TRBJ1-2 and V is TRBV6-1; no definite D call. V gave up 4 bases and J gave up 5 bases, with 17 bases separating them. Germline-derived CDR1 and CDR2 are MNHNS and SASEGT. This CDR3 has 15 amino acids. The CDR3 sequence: CASSVEQNPVYGYTF. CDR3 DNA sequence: TGTGCCAGCAGTGTAGAACAGAACCCGGTGTATGGCTACACCTTC.

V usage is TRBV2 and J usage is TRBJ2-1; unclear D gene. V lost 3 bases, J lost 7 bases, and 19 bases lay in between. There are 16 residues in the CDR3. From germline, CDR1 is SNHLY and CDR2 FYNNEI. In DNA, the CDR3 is TGTGCCAGCAGTGACGCTAGGTTCTCTGGTAGGAATGAGCAGTTCTTC. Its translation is CASSDARFSGRNEQFF.

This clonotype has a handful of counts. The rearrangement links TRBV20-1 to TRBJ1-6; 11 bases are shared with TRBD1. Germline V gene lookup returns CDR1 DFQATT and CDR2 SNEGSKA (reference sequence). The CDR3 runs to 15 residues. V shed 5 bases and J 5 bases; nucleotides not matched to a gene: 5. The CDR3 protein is CSAPRDRGDNSPLHF. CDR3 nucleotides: TGCAGTGCTCCCCGGGACAGGGGGGATAATTCACCCCTCCACTTT.